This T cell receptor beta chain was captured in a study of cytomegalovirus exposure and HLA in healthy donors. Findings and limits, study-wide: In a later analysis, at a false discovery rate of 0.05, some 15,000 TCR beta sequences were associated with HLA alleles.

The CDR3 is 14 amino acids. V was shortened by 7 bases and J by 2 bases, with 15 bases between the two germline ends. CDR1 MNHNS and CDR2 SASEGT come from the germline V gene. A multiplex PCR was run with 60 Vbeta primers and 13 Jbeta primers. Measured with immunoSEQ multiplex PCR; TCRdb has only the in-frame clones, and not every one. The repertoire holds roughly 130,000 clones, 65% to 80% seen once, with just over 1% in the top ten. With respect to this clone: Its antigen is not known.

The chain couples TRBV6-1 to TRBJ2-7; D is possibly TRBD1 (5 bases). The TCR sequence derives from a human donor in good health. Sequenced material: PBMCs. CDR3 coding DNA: TGTGCCAGCACCCCAACAGGTTTCGCCTACGAGCAGTACTTC. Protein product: CASTPTGFAYEQYF.